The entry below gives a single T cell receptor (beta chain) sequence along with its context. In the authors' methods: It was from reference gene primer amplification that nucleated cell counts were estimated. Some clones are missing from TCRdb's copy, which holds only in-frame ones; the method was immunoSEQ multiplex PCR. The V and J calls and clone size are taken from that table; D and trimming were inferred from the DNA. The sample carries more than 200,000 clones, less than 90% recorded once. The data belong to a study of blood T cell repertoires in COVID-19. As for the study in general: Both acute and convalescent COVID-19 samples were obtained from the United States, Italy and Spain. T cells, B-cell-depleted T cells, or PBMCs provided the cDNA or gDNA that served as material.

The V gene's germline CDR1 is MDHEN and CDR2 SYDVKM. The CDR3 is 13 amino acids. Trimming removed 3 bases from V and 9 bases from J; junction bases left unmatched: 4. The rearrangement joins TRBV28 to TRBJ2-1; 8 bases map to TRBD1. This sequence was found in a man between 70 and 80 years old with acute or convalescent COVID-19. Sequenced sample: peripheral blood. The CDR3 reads CASSLGQEREQFF. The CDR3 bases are TGTGCCAGCAGTTTGGGACAGGAGCGTGAGCAGTTCTTC.